This is a list of T cell receptor beta chains from one sample in a study of T-cell reconstitution after alpha-beta-depleted transplantation in children. TCRdb re-derived calls from the PCR reads in MiXCR, one entry per CDR3 protein. The sample includes fewer than 550,000 distinct CDR3 sequences, about 10% of them seen just once. This sample comprised PBMCs, obtained before TCRalphabeta/CD19-depleted stem cell transplant. These receptors were taken from a child between 2 and 9 years old with inherited bone marrow failure, due to receive a stem cell transplant. The CDR3 runs from the conserved cysteine through the conserved F or W. The order of the fields is D gene, V gene, J gene, clone size, CDR3 protein, CDR3 DNA. The D gene is left open where the match is weak. Some rows have no size entry. The others give once, few or many, or a class for an expanded clone.

TRBD2	TRBV24-1	TRBJ2-3	many	CATSDSYSGTSATDTQYF	TGTGCCACCAGTGATTCGTACTCTGGGACTAGCGCCACAGATACGCAGTATTTT
.	TRBV29-1	TRBJ2-3	many	CSVVGRVTDTQYF	TGCAGCGTTGTCGGCAGGGTGACAGATACGCAGTATTTT
TRBD1	TRBV5-4	TRBJ2-7	.	CASSRTGTASSYEQYF	TGTGCCAGCAGCCGGACCGGGACAGCTTCCTCCTACGAGCAGTACTTC
.	TRBV20-1	TRBJ1-4	many	CSAQKRTGGAEKLFF	TGCAGTGCTCAAAAACGGACTGGTGGGGCGGAAAAACTGTTTTTT
.	TRBV5-6	TRBJ2-3	many	CASSRDRGLMTNTQYF	TGTGCCAGCAGCCGTGATCGGGGTCTCATGACCAATACGCAGTATTTT
TRBD1	TRBV20-1	TRBJ2-3	.	CSASPWDRAGTDTQYF	TGCAGTGCTAGTCCATGGGACAGGGCCGGCACAGATACGCAGTATTTT
TRBD1	TRBV27	TRBJ2-2	few	CASSFKGAWTGELFF	TGTGCCAGCAGTTTTAAGGGGGCATGGACCGGGGAGCTGTTTTTT
.	TRBV6-5	TRBJ2-1	many	CASRYSPNEQFF	TGTGCCAGCAGATACTCCCCAAATGAGCAGTTCTTC
TRBD1	TRBV7-2	TRBJ1-4	many	CASSPKGTGAINEKLFF	TGTGCCAGCAGCCCGAAAGGCACAGGGGCTATTAATGAAAAACTGTTTTTT
.	TRBV5-5	TRBJ1-2	many	CASSLGLGEGYGYTF	TGTGCCAGCAGCTTGGGGCTCGGGGAAGGCTATGGCTACACCTTC
.	TRBV6-1	TRBJ1-1	.	CASRIKLGVNTEAFF	TGTGCCAGCAGAATTAAGCTTGGGGTGAACACTGAAGCTTTCTTT
TRBD2	TRBV20-1	TRBJ2-5	many	CSAWTSGRLQETQYF	TGCAGTGCTTGGACTAGCGGGAGACTCCAAGAGACCCAGTACTTC
.	TRBV3-1	TRBJ2-2	.	CATSQTGETGNTGELFF	TGTGCCACCAGCCAAACGGGGGAGACAGGGAACACCGGGGAGCTGTTTTTT
TRBD1	TRBV7-8	TRBJ1-4	many	CASSLGVAGGYEKLFF	TGTGCCAGCAGCTTAGGGGTGGCAGGGGGCTATGAAAAACTGTTTTTT
TRBD1	TRBV5-5	TRBJ2-7	few	CASSLSLGTGLYEQYF	TGTGCCAGCAGCTTGTCTCTCGGGACAGGGTTGTACGAGCAGTACTTC
TRBD2	TRBV12-3/TRBV12-4	TRBJ2-2	many	CASSLHRLAGDTGELFF	TGTGCCAGCAGTTTACACCGACTAGCGGGTGACACCGGGGAGCTGTTTTTT
TRBD2	TRBV6-1	TRBJ2-1	.	CASSRLGLAVDNEQFF	TGTGCCAGCAGCCGCCTAGGACTAGCGGTTGACAATGAGCAGTTCTTC
TRBD2	TRBV30	TRBJ2-5	few	CACRDSGRWQETQYF	TGTGCCTGCCGGGACTCCGGGAGGTGGCAAGAGACCCAGTACTTC
.	TRBV7-4	TRBJ1-2	many	CASRLKRVRQRYGYTF	TGTGCCAGCAGATTGAAGCGTGTGAGACAGAGGTATGGCTACACCTTC
.	TRBV5-6	TRBJ2-7	many	CASSLNPGHPSYEQYF	TGTGCCAGCAGCTTGAATCCGGGACACCCCTCCTACGAGCAGTACTTC
.	TRBV10-3	TRBJ1-6	.	CAITYSNYNSPLHF	TGTGCCATCACGTACAGCAATTATAATTCACCCCTCCACTTT
TRBD1	TRBV5-5	TRBJ1-4	many	CASSKGQVSTNEKLFF	TGTGCCAGCAGCAAAGGACAGGTCTCAACTAATGAAAAACTGTTTTTT
.	TRBV10-3	TRBJ2-1	.	CAISEERGRIVFNEQFF	TGTGCCATCAGTGAGGAGAGAGGGAGGATTGTTTTCAATGAGCAGTTCTTC
TRBD1	TRBV27	TRBJ1-5	many	CASSLTPGQGMCQPQHF	TGTGCCAGCAGTCTTACCCCGGGACAGGGTATGTGTCAGCCCCAGCATTTT
.	TRBV5-1	TRBJ2-6	many	CASRGPGRDGANVLTF	TGCGCCAGCAGAGGGCCAGGGCGGGATGGGGCCAACGTCCTGACTTTC
TRBD2	TRBV27	TRBJ2-7	.	CASSSRGSGSYEQYF	TGTGCCAGCAGTTCCCGCGGGAGCGGATCCTACGAGCAGTACTTC
TRBD2	TRBV27	TRBJ2-1	many	CASSLGSGTRFDEQFF	TGTGCCAGCAGTTTAGGGTCCGGGACTAGGTTCGATGAGCAGTTCTTC
TRBD2	TRBV20-1	TRBJ2-7	.	CSARLAGASYEQYF	TGCAGTGCTAGACTAGCGGGAGCTTCCTACGAGCAGTACTTC
.	TRBV13	TRBJ1-1	.	CASSWNTGPMNTEAFF	TGTGCCAGCAGCTGGAACACAGGGCCCATGAACACTGAAGCTTTCTTT
.	TRBV6-2/TRBV6-3	TRBJ2-7	.	CASSYSVRGYLSYEQYF	TGTGCCAGCAGTTACTCGGTCCGCGGGTACCTCTCCTACGAGCAGTACTTC
TRBD1	TRBV5-8	TRBJ2-3	many	CASSLFLGTGQEPDTQYF	TGTGCCAGCAGCTTGTTCTTGGGGACAGGGCAGGAACCAGATACGCAGTATTTT
.	TRBV24-1	TRBJ2-5	many	CATSQATETQYF	TGTGCCACCAGTCAGGCCACGGAGACCCAGTACTTC
TRBD2	TRBV29-1	TRBJ2-1	many	CSVLSPSAGGSHNEQFF	TGCAGCGTTTTGTCTCCTTCGGCGGGAGGTAGTCACAATGAGCAGTTCTTC
.	TRBV6-1	TRBJ1-5	.	CASSPGGGWRLRDQPQHF	TGTGCCAGCAGCCCGGGGGGGGGATGGCGTCTTCGTGATCAGCCCCAGCATTTT
.	TRBV20-1	TRBJ2-1	many	CSAAGWRNEQFF	TGCAGTGCCGCCGGGTGGCGTAATGAGCAGTTCTTC
.	TRBV20-1	TRBJ2-7	many	CSARESGYEQYF	TGCAGCGCCCGGGAGTCAGGGTACGAGCAGTACTTC
.	TRBV15	TRBJ2-2	many	CATSRDERTANTGELFF	TGTGCCACCAGCAGAGATGAACGGACAGCCAACACCGGGGAGCTGTTTTTT
TRBD2	TRBV20-1	TRBJ2-1	many	CSASSGRDLYNEQFF	TGCAGTGCTAGTAGCGGGAGGGACCTTTACAATGAGCAGTTCTTC
TRBD2	TRBV4-3	TRBJ2-1	many	CASSQDRAGLAGPTDEQFF	TGCGCCAGCAGCCAAGATCGGGCGGGGCTAGCGGGGCCTACGGATGAGCAGTTCTTC
TRBD2	TRBV12-3/TRBV12-4	TRBJ2-2	many	CASSLGEGRTGELFF	TGTGCCAGCAGCCTCGGGGAGGGCCGGACCGGGGAGCTGTTTTTT
.	TRBV15	TRBJ2-1	many	CATSGGQLYNEQFF	TGTGCCACCAGCGGTGGACAGCTCTACAATGAGCAGTTCTTC
.	TRBV12-3/TRBV12-4	TRBJ2-7	.	CASSLVHGGYEQYF	TGTGCCAGCAGTTTAGTCCACGGGGGATACGAGCAGTACTTC
.	TRBV10-3	TRBJ1-2	many	CATGPTYGYTF	TGTGCCACAGGACCCACATATGGCTACACCTTC
.	TRBV12-3/TRBV12-4	TRBJ2-1	.	CASGLSVVYNEQFF	TGTGCCAGCGGCCTTTCCGTGGTCTACAATGAGCAGTTCTTC